This T cell receptor beta chain was identified during a study of blood T cell repertoires in COVID-19 (dated by TCRdb to the early 2020s). For the study in its entirety: Samples covering the acute and convalescent phases of COVID-19 were provided by collaborators in the United States, Italy and Spain. The prospective study material was composed of cDNA or gDNA derived from T cells, B-cell-depleted T cells, or PBMCs. Sample metadata almost always included a de-identified subject ID, COVID-19 status, age in years and sex. HLA class I and class II types, where available, came from metadata supplied by the sample provider rather than from assay-based typing. Subjects who had been exposed to COVID-19, were actively infected with it, or had recovered from it provided the deeply sampled blood TCRbeta repertoires that made up the dataset. A freely available public database, intended as a resource for researchers studying the immune response to SARS-CoV-2, is where the repertoires were released. The samples were drawn from two sources: the first 160 participants of the ongoing ImmuneRACE study, and 950 to 1,500 subjects contributed by 6 global collaborators.

TCRbeta CDR3 regions were amplified from genomic DNA using the immunoSEQ Assay, a bias-controlled multiplex PCR. Regarding the original processing steps: Nucleated cell counts per sample were estimated from amplification of reference gene primers within the assay. Sequence reads were collapsed and filtered to measure the absolute abundance of every unique TCRbeta CDR3 rearrangement. For each sample, productive Simpson clonality was calculated by taking the square root of Simpson's diversity index across productive rearrangements. What TCRdb holds here is the immuneACCESS table cut down to in-frame rearrangements. Part of the clones is not present; checked against another copy, under half of the missing clones reflect an unresolved V gene, and the others are unexplained. V and J calls and clone size are those listed in that table; D and trimming were worked out from the DNA. Here the sample has some 260,000 clones; about 86% occur a single time. Roughly 4% of the sample goes to the ten largest clones.

Overall results and qualifications from the work: The amount of clinical and demographic metadata varied by source and participant and was provided uncurated.

With respect to this clone: Its antigen is not yet known. At one end the junction does not follow the germline gene, possibly because of a read error.

Participants in the prospective study were enrolled through a virtual design, were aged about 18 to 100 years, and lived in under 25 United States geographic areas. Cohort assignment in the prospective study relied on participant-reported clinical history from a screening survey and a study questionnaire. In the prospective study, whole blood, serum and a nasopharyngeal or oropharyngeal swab were collected from each participant by mobile phlebotomists. Over a roughly 2-month period, participants in the prospective study had the option of providing additional blood draws and questionnaires. Before DNA extraction, prospective study blood samples were shipped either frozen or at room temperature. CDR1 and CDR2 are read off the germline V gene as SGHRS and YFSETQ. Inclusive of the bounding cysteine and phenylalanine, the CDR3 is 16 residues long. CDR3 DNA only is kept here, 48 bases in frame from base 1.

This chain joins TRBV5-1 to TRBJ2-2; TRBD1 lines up with 7 middle nucleotides. Material for sequencing was PBMCs or T cells enriched from blood (not recorded which). This clonotype was sampled from a young man with acute COVID-19. CDR3 sequence: CASSLGQVCKHRGAVF. The nucleotide sequence reads TGCGCCAGCAGCTTAGGACAGGTTTGTAAACACCGGGGAGCTGTTTTT.